This entry describes one TCR beta chain. Profiled with immunoSEQ multiplex PCR; TCRdb holds only in-frame clones, not every one. Of more than 12,000 clones in the sample, roughly 75% were seen once. The CDR3 has 15 amino acids. Germline V gene sequence: CDR1 SGHDT, CDR2 YYEEEE. Trimming stripped 0 bases from V and 0 bases from J, with 7 bases between. This record belongs to a study of Tregs in tolerant kidney transplant recipients. The chain joins TRBV5-6 to TRBJ1-3; D remains ambiguous. The origin of this receptor is a human donor who received a combined kidney and bone marrow transplant. This material consisted of Tregs from blood, taken before the transplant. In DNA form, the CDR3 reads TGTGCCAGCAGCTTGGGCGGTTTCTCTGGAAACACCATATATTTT. It is translated as CASSLGGFSGNTIYF.